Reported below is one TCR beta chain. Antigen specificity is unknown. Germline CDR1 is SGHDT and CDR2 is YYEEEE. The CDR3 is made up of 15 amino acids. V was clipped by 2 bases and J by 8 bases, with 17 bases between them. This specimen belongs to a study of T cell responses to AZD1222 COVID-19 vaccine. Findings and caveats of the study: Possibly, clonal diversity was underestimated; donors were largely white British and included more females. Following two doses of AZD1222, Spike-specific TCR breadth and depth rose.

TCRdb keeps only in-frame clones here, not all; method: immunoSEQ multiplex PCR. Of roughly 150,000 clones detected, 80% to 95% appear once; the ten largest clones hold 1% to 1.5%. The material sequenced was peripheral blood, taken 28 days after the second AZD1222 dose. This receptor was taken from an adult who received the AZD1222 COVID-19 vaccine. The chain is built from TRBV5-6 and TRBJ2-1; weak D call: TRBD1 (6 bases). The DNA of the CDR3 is TGTGCCAGCAGCTTTTGGACTGGGGGCAACGATGAGCAGTTCTTC. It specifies CASSFWTGGNDEQFF.